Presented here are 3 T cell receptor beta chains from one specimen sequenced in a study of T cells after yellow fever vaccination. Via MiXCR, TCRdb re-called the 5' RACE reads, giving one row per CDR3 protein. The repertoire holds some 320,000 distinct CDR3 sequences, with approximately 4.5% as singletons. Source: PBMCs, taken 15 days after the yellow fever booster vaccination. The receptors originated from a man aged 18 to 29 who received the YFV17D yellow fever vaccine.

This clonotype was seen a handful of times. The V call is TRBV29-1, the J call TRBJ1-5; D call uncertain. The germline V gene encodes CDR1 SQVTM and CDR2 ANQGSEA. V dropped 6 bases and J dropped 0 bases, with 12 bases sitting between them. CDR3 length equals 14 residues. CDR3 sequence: CSVGSRDSNQPQHF. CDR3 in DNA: TGCAGCGTGGGATCACGGGATAGCAATCAGCCCCAGCATTTT.

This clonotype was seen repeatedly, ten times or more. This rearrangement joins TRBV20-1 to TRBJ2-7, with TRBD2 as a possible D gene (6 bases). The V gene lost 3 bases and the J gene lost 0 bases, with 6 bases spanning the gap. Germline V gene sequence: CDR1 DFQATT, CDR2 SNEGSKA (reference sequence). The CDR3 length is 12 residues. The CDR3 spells CSARTSSYEQYV. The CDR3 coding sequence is TGCAGTGCTAGGACTAGCTCCTACGAGCAGTACGTC.

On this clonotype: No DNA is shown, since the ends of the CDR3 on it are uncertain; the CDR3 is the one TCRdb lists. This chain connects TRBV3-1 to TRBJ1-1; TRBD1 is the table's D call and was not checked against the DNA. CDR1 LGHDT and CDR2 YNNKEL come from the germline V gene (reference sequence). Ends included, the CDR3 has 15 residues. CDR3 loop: CASSQDFGPGTEAFF.